This T cell receptor beta chain was obtained from a study of blood T cell repertoires in COVID-19. The CDR3 spans 17 residues. V was pared by 1 base and J by 2 bases, with 14 bases between. Germline CDR1 is LNHDA and CDR2 is SQIVND (reference sequence). Using immunoSEQ multiplex PCR, the repertoire was profiled, and TCRdb retains in-frame clones only, with some absent. The data contain fewer than 150,000 clones, about 87% of them singletons. J is TRBJ2-2 and V is TRBV19, with D perhaps TRBD2 (7 bases). The receptor was isolated from a woman aged 55 to 70 with acute or convalescent COVID-19. Sequencing was done on a sample of peripheral blood. The CDR3 sequence: CASSIVRGGTNTGELFF. Written as DNA, the CDR3 is TGTGCCAGTAGTATAGTGAGGGGGGGCACTAACACCGGGGAGCTGTTTTTT.